This T cell receptor beta chain was observed in a study of technical replicates of blood from a few donors. Repertoires were generated with immunoSEQ multiplex PCR, while TCRdb's copy carries only in-frame clones and drops some. The profile shows about 100,000 clones, just under 95% of them singletons. Trimming removed 1 base at V and 4 bases at J, with 10 bases between. The germline V gene encodes CDR1 SGHTA and CDR2 FQGTGA. The CDR3 sequence is 14 residues long. The receptor comes from a human donor in good health. V gene TRBV7-3 combines with J gene TRBJ1-1; the D gene is possibly TRBD1 (6 bases). Sample: T cells isolated from PBMCs. CDR3 residues: CASSLNGGLTEAFF. CDR3 bases: TGTGCCAGCAGCTTAAACGGGGGGCTCACTGAAGCTTTCTTT.